This entry concerns a single T cell receptor (beta chain). The specificity of this receptor is unknown. The record has no base qualities; no much larger clone is one base away. The CDR3 regions of human TCRbeta chains were analyzed by immunosequencing. Concerning the study's data processing: TCRs in the repertoires were compared against a reference library of SARS-CoV-2-specific TCRs that had been generated with the MIRA antigen-specificity platform. Breadth was defined as the fraction of unique TCRs that were SARS-CoV-2-associated. Depth was defined as the fraction of total T cells that were SARS-CoV-2-associated. Each spike-specific TCR was assigned to its reactive spike region and to a CD4 or CD8 class using the MIRA data. Log10-transformed breadth and depth values were compared by one-way ANOVA with Sidak's multiple comparisons tests. Entries here come from immuneACCESS through TCRdb and include only in-frame sequences with V and J called. Some clones fail to appear in such tables; in the studies checked, an unresolved V gene covers under half of the shortfall, and the cause of the remainder is unknown. That table gives V, J and clone size, and the DNA gave D and trimming. Here the sample has 150,000 or so clones; 91% occur a single time. The top ten hold 1.4% of the sample.

The sample comes from a study of T cell responses to AZD1222 COVID-19 vaccine (dated by TCRdb to the early 2020s). Regarding the complete study: AZD1222 recipients whose second dose came at about 4 weeks and those whose second dose came at about 12 weeks were combined into one group, since spike-specific TCR depth and breadth did not differ between the two schedules. A total of approximately 240 trial participants underwent TCR sequencing, of whom 200 to 220 received two doses of AZD1222 and some 26 received two doses of the MenACWY control vaccine. Enrollment into the trials was organized by age into subgroups of 18-55, 56-69 and 70-plus years, and those subgroups contained roughly 140, 27 and 60 TCR-sequenced participants, respectively.

V lost 3 bases and J lost 6 bases, and the count of bases not matched to a germline gene is 10. Inclusive of the bounding cysteine and phenylalanine, the CDR3 is 17 residues long. Only the CDR3 portion is preserved as DNA: 51 bases, with reading frame beginning at the first base. CDR1 and CDR2 are drawn from the germline V gene: SGHVS, FQNEAQ. Results the study describes overall, beyond this receptor: Spike-specific TCR breadth and depth rose significantly after two AZD1222 doses compared with day 0 and with MenACWY recipients. The vaccine-associated CD4 TCRs covered the entire spike protein, and the dominant responses fell in regions 160-218 and 743-854. Reportedly, close to half of the unique spike-specific TCRs recognized epitopes lying outside the regions that are mutated in the B.1.351 and B.1.1.7 variants. Because no samples from the day 14 peak response were available, repertoires could be characterized only after the peak T cell response. In the small 56-69-year group, the increase in depth fell short of significance, most likely because of low power. Conclusions about previously exposed vaccinees are limited because only five to seven AZD1222 recipients were SARS-CoV-2 seropositive at baseline. Participants were mostly white British, with more females than males. The authors suggested clonal diversity may have been underestimated.

Per the publication, the time point label means: baseline before first vaccination. Samples from vaccinated people were obtained from the UK trials COV001 and COV002, which included a single-blind randomized controlled phase 2/3 trial of AZD1222 (ChAdOx1 nCoV-19) in healthy adults. Trial participant PBMC samples were collected at day 0 and day 28 after the second dose for TCRbeta chain sequencing. The sequencing used peripheral blood, collected on day 0 of AZD1222 vaccination. The clonotype originates from an adult in good health. Rearrangement joined TRBV7-8 to TRBJ2-2, and TRBD1 aligns with 10 junction nucleotides. The nucleotide sequence reads as follows: TGTGCCAGCAGCTTTCTCACATCCGGGACAGGGGCCGGGGAGCTGTTTTTT. Translated, it gives CASSFLTSGTGAGELFF. Outside the CDR3, residues come from the reference TRBV7-8 and TRBJ2-2 proteins, so the full variable domain is: GAGVSQSPRYKVAKRGQDVALRCDPISGHVSLFWYQQALGQGPEFLTYFQNEAQLDKSGLPSDRFFAERPEGSVSTLKIQRTQQEDSAVYLCASSFLTSGTGAGELFFGEGSRLTVL.